Presented here are 5 T cell receptor beta chains from one specimen sequenced in a study of blood T cell repertoires in COVID-19. Data came from immunoSEQ multiplex PCR; TCRdb stores just in-frame clones and leaves some out. The sample holds over 14,000 clones, 88% seen once. Material for sequencing was peripheral blood. Receptor source: a human donor in a cohort sampled during active COVID-19.

The chain couples TRBV7-8 to TRBJ2-3, with 8 bases lining up with TRBD1. The junction had 8 bases not matched to a gene; V was cut back by 0 bases and J by 3 bases. Germline CDR1 and CDR2: SGHVS and FQNEAQ. The length of the CDR3 is 17 residues. The CDR3 nucleotides are TGTGCCAGCAGCTTAGCGCTTAGGACAGGGAGGACAGATACGCAGTATTTT. Its protein product is CASSLALRTGRTDTQYF.

This clone appeared once. This chain links TRBV3-1 (or the pseudogene TRBV3-2) with TRBJ2-1; the match to TRBD2 covers 7 bases. J lost 1 base, V lost 0 bases, and 6 bases had no gene match. The CDR3 runs to 17 residues. The germline V gene has CDR1 LGHDT and CDR2 YNNKEL (reference sequence). For the CDR3, the DNA is TGTGCCAGCAGCCAAGAAAGTGTCGGGGGGTCCTACAATGAGCAGTTCTTC. It yields the protein CASSQESVGGSYNEQFF.

This clone appeared a single time. This sequence joins TRBV6-5 and TRBJ1-1; TRBD1 is a possible D gene (6 bases). Trimming pared 11 bases from V and 6 bases from J, leaving 19 bases between. Germline V gene lookup returns CDR1 MNHEY and CDR2 SVGAGI. The CDR3 totals 13 residues. The CDR3 sequence is CAAYRAIRSEAFF. CDR3 DNA sequence: TGTGCCGCATACAGGGCGATAAGGTCTGAAGCTTTCTTT.

The rearrangement joins TRBV20-1 to TRBJ2-7; 11 bases match TRBD2. The junction had 2 bases not matched to a gene; V was cut back by 3 bases and J by 1 base. Germline lookup yields CDR1 DFQATT and CDR2 SNEGSKA (reference sequence). This CDR3 is built from 14 residues. The CDR3 region is CSASPSGGSYEQYF. DNA of the CDR3: TGCAGTGCTAGTCCTAGCGGGGGGTCCTACGAGCAGTACTTC.

The chain uses TRBV6-5 and TRBJ1-4; possibly TRBD1 for D (5 bases). Trimming removed 6 bases from V and 8 bases from J, with 19 bases in between. The CDR3 contains 15 residues. CDR1 is MNHEY, CDR2 SVGAGI, per germline. CDR3 nucleotides: TGTGCCAGCAGGGGAGGGGCGGGCGCTAGAGAAAAACTGTTTTTT. Translated, it gives CASRGGAGAREKLFF.